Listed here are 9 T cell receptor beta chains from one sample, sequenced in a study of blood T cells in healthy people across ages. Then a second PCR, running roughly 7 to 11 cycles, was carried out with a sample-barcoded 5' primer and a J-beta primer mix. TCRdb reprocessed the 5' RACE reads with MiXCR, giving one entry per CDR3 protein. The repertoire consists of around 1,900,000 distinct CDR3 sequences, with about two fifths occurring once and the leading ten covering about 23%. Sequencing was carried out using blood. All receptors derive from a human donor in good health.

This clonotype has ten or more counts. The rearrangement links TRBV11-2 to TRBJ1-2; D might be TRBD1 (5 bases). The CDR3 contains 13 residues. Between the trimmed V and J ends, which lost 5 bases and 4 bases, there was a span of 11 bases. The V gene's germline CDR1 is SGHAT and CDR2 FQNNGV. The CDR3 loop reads CASSAGLGYGYTF. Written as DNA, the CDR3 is TGTGCCAGCAGCGCAGGGCTGGGCTATGGCTACACCTTC.

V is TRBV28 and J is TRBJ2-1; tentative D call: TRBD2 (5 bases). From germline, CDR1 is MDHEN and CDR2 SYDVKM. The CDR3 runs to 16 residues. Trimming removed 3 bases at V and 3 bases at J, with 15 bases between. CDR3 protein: CASSLGSVGYYNEQFF. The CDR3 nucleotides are TGTGCCAGCAGTTTGGGGAGTGTCGGGTACTACAATGAGCAGTTCTTC.

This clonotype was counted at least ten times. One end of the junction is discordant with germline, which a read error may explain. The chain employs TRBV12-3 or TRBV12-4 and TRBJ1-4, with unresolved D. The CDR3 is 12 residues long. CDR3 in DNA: TGCGCCAGCAGCTTGACTGGGGAAAAACTGTTTTTT. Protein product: CASSLTGEKLFF.

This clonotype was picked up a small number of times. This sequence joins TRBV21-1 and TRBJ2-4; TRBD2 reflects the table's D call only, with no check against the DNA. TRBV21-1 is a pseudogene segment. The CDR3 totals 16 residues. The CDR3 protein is CASSSFSGGAKNIQYF. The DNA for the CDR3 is TGTGCCAGCAGCAGCTTTAGCGGGGGTGCCAAAAACATTCAGTACTTC.

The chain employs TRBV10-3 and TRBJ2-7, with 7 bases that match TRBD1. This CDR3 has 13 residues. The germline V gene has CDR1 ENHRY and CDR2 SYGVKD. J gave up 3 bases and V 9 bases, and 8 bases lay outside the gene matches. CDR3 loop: CAIQEQGIYEQYF. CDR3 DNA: TGTGCCATTCAAGAACAGGGGATCTACGAGCAGTACTTC.

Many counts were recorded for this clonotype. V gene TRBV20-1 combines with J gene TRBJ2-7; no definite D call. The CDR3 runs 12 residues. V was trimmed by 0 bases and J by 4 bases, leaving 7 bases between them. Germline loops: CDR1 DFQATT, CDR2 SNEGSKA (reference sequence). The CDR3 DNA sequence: TGCAGTGCTAGAGATGCCGGATACGAGCAGTACTTC. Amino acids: CSARDAGYEQYF.

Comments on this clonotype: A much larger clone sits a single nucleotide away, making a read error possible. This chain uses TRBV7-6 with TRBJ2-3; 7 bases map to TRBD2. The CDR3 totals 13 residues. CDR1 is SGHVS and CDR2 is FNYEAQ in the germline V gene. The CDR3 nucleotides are TGTGTCAGCAGCCGGGACTACACAGATACGCAGTATTTT. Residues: CVSSRDYTDTQYF.

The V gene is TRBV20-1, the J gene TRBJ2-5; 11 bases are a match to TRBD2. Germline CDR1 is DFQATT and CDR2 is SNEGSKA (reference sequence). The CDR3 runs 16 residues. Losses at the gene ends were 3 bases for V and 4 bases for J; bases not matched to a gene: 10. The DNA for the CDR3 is TGCAGTGCTAGGGACCTGACTAGCGGGGACGGAGAGACCCAGTACTTC. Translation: CSARDLTSGDGETQYF.

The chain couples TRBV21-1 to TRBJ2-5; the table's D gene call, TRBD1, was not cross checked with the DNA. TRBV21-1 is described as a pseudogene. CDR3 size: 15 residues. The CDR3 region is CASSKQGKGGETQYF. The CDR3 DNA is TGTGCCAGCAGCAAGCAGGGGAAGGGAGGAGAGACCCAGTACTTC.